These 27 T cell receptor beta chains share one sample of origin, sequenced in a study of cytomegalovirus exposure and HLA in healthy donors. Clones were sequenced by immunoSEQ multiplex PCR, and TCRdb holds only the in-frame ones, with some missing. The sample has a few hundred thousand clones, approximately 86% seen once; the top ten hold just under 3%. Sequencing input: PBMCs. The receptors were gathered from a woman between 18 and 30 years old in good health and CMV-seronegative.

In regard to this clone: A read error may account for a junction end that differs from germline. This sequence joins TRBV10-1 and TRBJ2-7; TRBD1 might be the D (6 bases). CDR1 and CDR2 from the germline V gene are WNHNN and SYGVQD (reference sequence). The CDR3 extends over 13 amino acids. Here the CDR3 reads CQKGTRVSYEQYF. CDR3 bases: TGTCAAAAGGGGACACGAGTTTCCTACGAGCAGTACTTC.

This clone was seen only a few times. This chain links TRBV27 with TRBJ2-7; TRBD1 might be the D (5 bases). V gave up 2 bases and J gave up 3 bases, with 14 bases separating them. Germline V gene data show CDR1 as MNHEY and CDR2 as SMNVEV (reference sequence). CDR3 size: 15 residues. The CDR3 DNA is TGTGCCAGCAGTTTAGCTGGCAGGGTTTACTACGAGCAGTACTTC. Protein sequence: CASSLAGRVYYEQYF.

The chain has TRBV11-1 and TRBJ2-1; no reliable D call. The germline gives CDR1 SGHAT, CDR2 FQDESV (reference sequence). The CDR3 is made up of 12 amino acids. V was cut by 6 bases and J by 10 bases, with 13 bases left in between. CDR3 sequence reads: CASSYLFGEQFF. The CDR3 nucleotides are TGTGCCAGCAGTTATCTCTTCGGGGAGCAGTTCTTC. The full variable domain, completed using reference TRBV11-1 and TRBJ2-1, is EAEVAQSPRYKITEKSQAVAFWCDPISGHATLYWYRQILGQGPELLVQFQDESVVDDSQLPKDRFSAERLKGVDSTLKIQPAELGDSAMYLCASSYLFGEQFFGPGTRLTVL.

This chain connects TRBV7-9 to TRBJ2-1, with a weak D call TRBD2 (5 bases). The CDR3 length is 15 residues. The germline V gene encodes CDR1 SEHNR and CDR2 FQNEAQ (reference sequence). V lost 1 base to trimming and J lost 9 bases, with 16 bases between them. In nucleotides, the CDR3 is TGTGCCAGCAGCTTAGGGGGAGCGCGCTTGGTTGAGCAGTTCTTC. Protein sequence: CASSLGGARLVEQFF.

V gene TRBV30 combines with J gene TRBJ2-2, with a weak D call TRBD2 (5 bases). Trimming took off 0 bases at V and 6 bases at J, with 14 bases between the two ends. The CDR3 extends over 15 amino acids. Germline assignment: CDR1 GTSNPN and CDR2 SVGIG (reference sequence). The CDR3 loop reads CAWSVRGRGPGELFF. In nucleotides, the CDR3 is TGTGCCTGGAGTGTACGAGGGAGAGGCCCCGGGGAGCTGTTTTTT.

The table lists this clone with a count of one. The genes are TRBV28 and TRBJ2-7; TRBD2 is a possible D gene (6 bases). The CDR3 runs to 14 residues. Germline assignment: CDR1 MDHEN and CDR2 SYDVKM. The V and J ends lost 7 bases and 7 bases respectively, with 20 bases between them. The DNA for the CDR3 is TGTGCCAGCACTGGGACCTCGGGAGTAGAGGAGCAGTACTTC. Protein sequence: CASTGTSGVEEQYF.

This clone was found once. V usage is TRBV28 and J usage is TRBJ2-5; 13 bases line up with TRBD2. CDR3 length: 14 amino acids. V shed 4 bases, J shed 5 bases, and the junction held 1 base outside the gene matches. Per germline, CDR1 MDHEN and CDR2 SYDVKM. The CDR3 is CASSWTSGSETQYF. Here the CDR3 DNA reads TGTGCCAGCAGTTGGACTAGCGGGAGCGAGACCCAGTACTTC.

The chain has TRBV6-5 and TRBJ1-2; D may be TRBD1 (5 bases). This CDR3 is built from 14 residues. The germline V and J ends were trimmed by 3 bases and 8 bases, with 16 bases remaining between them. Germline CDR1 and CDR2: MNHEY and SVGAGI. CDR3 region: CASSYAGRGGGYTF. The CDR3 DNA sequence: TGTGCCAGCAGTTATGCAGGGCGGGGGGGAGGCTACACCTTC.

This clone was observed a handful of times. The V gene is TRBV7-6, the J gene TRBJ2-7, with D unresolved. V lost 1 base and J 4 bases, leaving 8 bases between the germline ends. Germline CDR1 reads SGHVS; CDR2 reads FNYEAQ. This CDR3 contains 13 residues. The CDR3 spells CASSLEHAYEQYF. DNA for the CDR3: TGTGCCAGCAGCTTAGAACACGCATACGAGCAGTACTTC.

The CDR3 region is CASSLPQGSTEAFF. The CDR3 DNA is TGTGCCAGCAGTTTACCTCAGGGGAGTACTGAAGCTTTCTTT. The chain is built from TRBV28 and TRBJ1-1, with D possibly matching TRBD1 (6 bases). The CDR3 has 14 residues. Germline values: CDR1 MDHEN, CDR2 SYDVKM. V lost 2 bases, J lost 5 bases, and 12 bases lay in between.

The chain couples TRBV13 to TRBJ1-1, with no clear D. Germline loops: CDR1 PRHDT, CDR2 FYEKMQ (reference sequence). CDR3 size: 13 residues. V was trimmed by 7 bases and J by 0 bases, leaving 9 bases between them. CDR3 amino acids: CASTLELNTEAFF. CDR3 nucleotides: TGTGCCAGCACCCTAGAGCTGAACACTGAAGCTTTCTTT.

The rearrangement joins TRBV2 to TRBJ1-5, with D uncertain. The germline V gene encodes CDR1 SNHLY and CDR2 FYNNEI. The CDR3 totals 13 residues. V was shortened by 4 bases and J by 3 bases, with 7 bases between the two germline ends. CDR3 coding DNA: TGTGCCAGCAGTGGGCAGGACAATCAGCCCCAGCATTTT. It encodes CASSGQDNQPQHF.

This sequence joins TRBV27 and TRBJ2-1, with a tentative D call TRBD2 (6 bases). Germline-derived CDR1 and CDR2 are MNHEY and SMNVEV (reference sequence). V lost 0 bases, J lost 8 bases, and 14 bases lay in between. The CDR3 contains 15 residues. The CDR3 protein is CASSLSTWGGDEQFF. The CDR3 DNA follows: TGTGCCAGCAGTTTATCGACTTGGGGAGGCGATGAGCAGTTCTTC.

The chain couples TRBV5-1 to TRBJ2-5; a weak D match, TRBD1 (5 bases). The length of the CDR3 is 14 residues. The germline CDR1 and CDR2 sequences are SGHRS and YFSETQ. The V end was cut by 1 base, the J end by 4 bases, with 11 bases between. Written as DNA, the CDR3 is TGCGCCAGCAGCTTGCAGGGCTCGGTAGAGACCCAGTACTTC. Translation: CASSLQGSVETQYF.

The chain has TRBV11-1 and TRBJ2-5, with 8 nucleotides matching TRBD1. Germline assignment: CDR1 SGHAT and CDR2 FQDESV (reference sequence). The ends lost 5 bases at V and 6 bases at J; junction bases unmatched: 14. This CDR3 has 16 amino acids. CDR3 loop: CASSLMTGVFGQTQYF. The CDR3 nucleotides read TGTGCCAGCAGCCTGATGACAGGGGTATTTGGACAGACCCAGTACTTC.

This rearrangement joins TRBV7-9 to TRBJ2-1; 9 bases agree with TRBD2. The ends lost 5 bases at V and 7 bases at J; junction bases unmatched: 6. The germline gives CDR1 SEHNR, CDR2 FQNEAQ (reference sequence). The length of the CDR3 is 14 residues. CDR3 in amino acids: CASSPPSGRNEQFF. CDR3 sequence (DNA): TGTGCCAGCAGCCCCCCAAGCGGGAGGAATGAGCAGTTCTTC.

Concerning this clone itself: At one end, the junction sequence differs from germline, possibly due to a read error. The gene calls are TRBV11-2 and TRBJ2-3; the D gene is possibly TRBD2 (6 bases). CDR1 and CDR2 from the germline V gene are SGHAT and FQNNGV. The CDR3 is 12 amino acids. CDR3 loop: CASSGGLAQLHF. The DNA of the CDR3 is TGTGCCAGCAGTGGGGGACTGGCGCAGCTACATTTT.

V usage is TRBV5-1 and J usage is TRBJ2-5; TRBD1 is a possible D gene (6 bases). Germline V gives CDR1 SGHRS, CDR2 YFSETQ. The CDR3 is 13 amino acids. V lost 0 bases, J lost 7 bases, and 10 bases lay in between. The CDR3 sequence is CASSLDRVGTQYF. CDR3 nucleotides: TGCGCCAGCAGCTTGGACAGGGTCGGGACCCAGTACTTC. The variable domain in full, with the rest retrieved from reference TRBV5-1 and TRBJ2-5, is KAGVTQTPRYLIKTRGQQVTLSCSPISGHRSVSWYQQTPGQGLQFLFEYFSETQRNKGNFPGRFSGRQFSNSRSEMNVSTLELGDSALYLCASSLDRVGTQYFGPGTRLLVL.

Remarks on this clone: Other DNA sequences from this sample encode an identical CDR3 as well. This chain links TRBV28 with TRBJ2-7; D unresolved. Germline V gives CDR1 MDHEN, CDR2 SYDVKM. V lost 4 bases, J lost 4 bases, and 5 bases lay in between. The CDR3 has 11 amino acids. The CDR3 is CASSSRYEQYF. CDR3 coding DNA: TGTGCCAGCAGTTCGCGGTACGAGCAGTACTTC.

The rearrangement uses TRBV7-9 and TRBJ2-1; the match to TRBD2 covers 12 bases. Germline assignment: CDR1 SEHNR and CDR2 FQNEAQ (reference sequence). The CDR3 extends over 15 amino acids. After removal of 5 bases from V and 9 bases from J, the junction contained 8 bases not matched to a gene. CDR3 sequence: CASSARTSGIVEQFF. CDR3 nucleotide sequence: TGTGCCAGCAGCGCACGGACTAGCGGGATAGTTGAGCAGTTCTTC.

The chain couples TRBV5-6 to TRBJ2-5, with D possibly being TRBD2 (6 bases). Trimming removed 5 bases from V and 2 bases from J, with 13 bases in between. The CDR3 runs 14 residues. Looked up from germline, CDR1 is SGHDT and CDR2 is YYEEEE. CDR3 loop: CASSPGLIQETQYF. The CDR3, as DNA: TGTGCCAGCAGTCCGGGACTTATACAAGAGACCCAGTACTTC. Combining the CDR3 with reference TRBV5-6 and TRBJ2-5 gives the whole variable domain DAGVTQSPTHLIKTRGQQVTLRCSPKSGHDTVSWYQQALGQGPQFIFQYYEEEERQRGNFPDRFSGHQFPNYSSELNVNALLLGDSALYLCASSPGLIQETQYFGPGTRLLVL.

The chain employs TRBV5-4 and TRBJ2-6, with D unresolved. V lost 4 bases and J lost 6, with 14 bases in between. This CDR3 is built from 15 residues. Germline-derived CDR1 and CDR2 are SGHNT and YYREEE (reference sequence). DNA of the CDR3: TGTGCCAGCAGCCCTAAAAACGTCTCGGCCAACGTCCTGACTTTC. It encodes CASSPKNVSANVLTF.

CDR3 loop: CASSSRRDRVKAFF. In nucleotides, the CDR3 is TGTGCCAGCAGTTCACGAAGGGACAGGGTAAAAGCTTTCTTT. The rearrangement links TRBV28 to TRBJ1-1, with TRBD1 matching 9 bases. The CDR3 totals 14 residues. V was clipped by 4 bases and J by 9 bases; unmatched bases: 9. Germline V gives CDR1 MDHEN, CDR2 SYDVKM.

The V gene is TRBV19, the J gene TRBJ2-1, with D perhaps matching TRBD2 (6 bases). Between the trimmed V and J ends, which lost 4 bases and 9 bases, there was a span of 13 bases. Looked up from germline, CDR1 is LNHDA and CDR2 is SQIVND (reference sequence). CDR3 length: 13 amino acids. CDR3 coding DNA: TGTGCCAGTAGTAGCGGGAACTGGGGTGAGCAGTTCTTC. Translating it yields CASSSGNWGEQFF.

The chain carries TRBV18 and TRBJ2-1, with 12 bases that match TRBD2. The CDR3 has 17 amino acids. The J segment lost 1 base and the V segment lost 4 bases, leaving 5 bases of the junction unmatched. Germline V gene data show CDR1 as KGHSH and CDR2 as LQKENI. The DNA for the CDR3 is TGTGCCAGCTCACTGACTAGCGGGAGTGTGTCCTACAATGAGCAGTTCTTC. Protein: CASSLTSGSVSYNEQFF.

Regarding this clone: This sample also contains other DNA sequences that code for the same CDR3. The chain is built from TRBV7-9 and TRBJ1-1, with a possible D match to TRBD1 (5 bases). The ends were cut back, 3 bases at V and 3 bases at J, with 11 bases in the middle. The CDR3 is made up of 14 amino acids. Per the germline V gene, CDR1 is SEHNR and CDR2 is FQNEAQ (reference sequence). CDR3 in DNA: TGTGCCAGCAGCTTTCAGGGAGGGTACACTGAAGCTTTCTTT. Translating it yields CASSFQGGYTEAFF.

This clone has just one count. The DNA of the CDR3 is TGTGCCAGCAGTGCCCGGACAGGGGCGGGTGAGCAGTACTTC. Encoded protein: CASSARTGAGEQYF. V is TRBV25-1 and J is TRBJ2-7; 9 bases match TRBD1. The junction had 8 bases not matched to a gene; V was cut back by 4 bases and J by 7 bases. Germline V lookup: CDR1 MGHDK, CDR2 SYGVNS. The CDR3 loop spans 14 amino acids.